This TCR beta chain appears in the sequencing data of a study of STAT5B mutations in CD4+ large granular lymphocyte leukemia. Looking at the study overall: Healthy donors showed HLA-associated enrichment of the CDR3 'QG' motif.

As regards this clone: Its antigen is not identified.

In the authors' workflow: Lowest detectable productive clonotype frequency was 2.59 x 10-5. Generated by immunoSEQ multiplex PCR, the TCRdb table keeps only in-frame clones and is missing some. The V and J calls and clone size are taken from that table; D and trimming were inferred from the DNA. This repertoire shows around 32,000 clones, more than 65% found once; its top ten account for roughly 6.2%. From germline, CDR1 is MNHEY and CDR2 SVGAGI. The CDR3 covers 13 residues. V dropped 5 bases and J dropped 7 bases, with 14 bases sitting between them. Study-level points and caveats: No patients shared main leukemic clonotypes, though less than 30% appeared at low frequency elsewhere. Compared with healthy controls (2/35), patient top clones favored TRBV06 (8/27).

The sample consisted of CD4+ T cells from blood buffy coats. This chain links TRBV6-5 with TRBJ1-2; D gene uncertain. The receptor was derived from a human donor in good health. CDR3 bases: TGTGCCAGCAGTCCCGCGGACTGGCGTGGCTACACCTTC. This encodes CASSPADWRGYTF.